A single sample gave rise to the 31 T cell receptor beta chains below, sequenced in a study of early T cells in non-severe SARS-CoV-2 infection. TCRdb used MiXCR to reprocess the 5' RACE reads, holding one entry per CDR3 protein. The sample lists tens of thousands of distinct CDR3 sequences, 8% to 9.5% occurring once. Sequenced sample: whole blood. The receptors here all came from an adult who was a healthcare worker with PCR-confirmed SARS-CoV-2 infection or an uninfected control (not recorded which).

The rearrangement joins TRBV20-1 to TRBJ2-5; D is unresolved. Germline CDR1 and CDR2: DFQATT and SNEGSKA (reference sequence). Trimming took 7 bases from V and 5 from J, leaving 17 bases between them. This CDR3 is 13 amino acids long. CDR3: CSDSTGLGETQYF. DNA of the CDR3: TGCAGTGACTCGACTGGCCTCGGGGAGACCCAGTACTTC.

The rearrangement links TRBV12-3 or TRBV12-4 to TRBJ1-1; D is undetermined. The CDR3 consists of 10 residues. V was shortened by 4 bases and J by 7 bases, with 4 bases between the two germline ends. CDR3 sequence reads: CASSSDEAFF. The CDR3 bases are TGTGCCAGCAGTTCGGATGAAGCTTTCTTT.

This clonotype was counted between two and nine times. The rearrangement uses TRBV19 and TRBJ2-1; 11 bases map to TRBD2. Unmatched junction bases numbered 10, after V lost 8 bases and J lost 7 bases. Germline V gene lookup returns CDR1 LNHDA and CDR2 SQIVND (reference sequence). The CDR3 contains 15 residues. The CDR3 loop reads CASGLLAGVVNEQFF. In DNA, the CDR3 is TGTGCCAGTGGTCTACTAGCGGGAGTAGTTAATGAGCAGTTCTTC.

The V and J genes are TRBV27 and TRBJ1-4; D uncertain. The V gene's germline CDR1 is MNHEY and CDR2 SMNVEV (reference sequence). The CDR3 is 14 residues long. V was pared by 4 bases and J by 5 bases, with 11 bases between. The CDR3 sequence: CASSSVATNEKLFF. The CDR3 bases are TGTGCCAGCAGTTCGGTGGCTACGAATGAAAAACTGTTTTTT.

This chain uses TRBV20-1 with TRBJ2-5, with D unclear. Per germline, CDR1 DFQATT and CDR2 SNEGSKA (reference sequence). This CDR3 is built from 13 residues. V gave up 5 bases and J gave up 3 bases, with 13 bases separating them. The chain's CDR3 is CSAPHRPKETQYF. The CDR3, as DNA: TGCAGTGCTCCCCATCGCCCCAAAGAGACCCAGTACTTC.

This clonotype was observed many times. The CDR3 protein is CASSSNNQPQHF. The DNA of the CDR3 is TGTGCCAGCAGCTCCAACAATCAGCCCCAGCATTTT. This chain joins TRBV11-2 and TRBJ1-5; D unresolved. Germline loops: CDR1 SGHAT, CDR2 FQNNGV. V lost 4 bases to trimming and J lost 3 bases, with 4 bases between them. This CDR3 has 12 amino acids.

The chain couples TRBV5-5 to TRBJ2-5; no reliable D call. With 0 bases removed from V and 1 base from J, the gap between germline ends came to 7 bases. The CDR3 is 14 amino acids. Germline values: CDR1 SGHKS, CDR2 YYEKEE (reference sequence). Here the CDR3 DNA reads TGTGCCAGCAGCTTGGGCCAGCCCCAAGAGACCCAGTACTTC. It yields the protein CASSLGQPQETQYF.

The rearrangement uses TRBV25-1 and TRBJ2-1; 9 bases line up with TRBD1. The germline CDR1 and CDR2 sequences are MGHDK and SYGVNS. The CDR3 extends over 15 amino acids. The V gene end was trimmed by 6 bases and the J gene end by 9 bases; junction bases not matched to a gene: 12. CDR3 loop: CASSAPDRGFSEQFF. CDR3 DNA: TGTGCCAGCAGCGCGCCGGACAGGGGTTTTAGTGAGCAGTTCTTC.

The sample holds many counts of this clonotype. This sequence joins TRBV5-1 and TRBJ1-1; D is uncertain. The ends were cut back, 4 bases at V and 6 bases at J, with 13 bases in the middle. This CDR3 spans 13 amino acids. CDR1 is SGHRS, CDR2 YFSETQ, per germline. This chain's CDR3 is CASSALTDPEAFF. For the CDR3, the DNA is TGCGCCAGCAGCGCCCTTACGGACCCTGAAGCTTTCTTT. Full variable domain (rest looked up from reference TRBV5-1 and TRBJ1-1): KAGVTQTPRYLIKTRGQQVTLSCSPISGHRSVSWYQQTPGQGLQFLFEYFSETQRNKGNFPGRFSGRQFSNSRSEMNVSTLELGDSALYLCASSALTDPEAFFGQGTRLTVV.

At least ten counts were recorded for this clonotype. The V and J genes are TRBV11-2 and TRBJ2-6; possibly TRBD1 for D (6 bases). This CDR3 has 15 residues. Between the trimmed V and J ends, which lost 5 bases and 9 bases, there was a span of 17 bases. Germline CDR1 SGHAT, CDR2 FQNNGV. This CDR3 is CASSEARVQGNVLTF. As DNA, the CDR3 is TGTGCCAGCAGCGAGGCGCGGGTACAGGGCAACGTCCTGACTTTC.

In this sample, this clonotype turned up a few times. J is TRBJ1-1 and V is TRBV29-1; D remains unclear. The CDR3 extends over 12 amino acids. The germline V gene encodes CDR1 SQVTM and CDR2 ANQGSEA. Trimming took 6 bases from V and 3 from J, leaving 11 bases between them. DNA for the CDR3: TGCAGCGTCGACAATGGGGACACTGAAGCTTTCTTT. Translated, it gives CSVDNGDTEAFF.

On this clonotype: A read error may explain this, as a much larger clone is one base away. J is TRBJ2-1 and V is TRBV20-1, with 7 bases that match TRBD2. Trimming cost V 0 bases and J 6 bases; bases outside gene matches: 11. The CDR3 is 16 residues long. Germline CDR1 DFQATT, CDR2 SNEGSKA (reference sequence). The CDR3: CSARDPGLGTCNEQFF. The DNA of the CDR3 is TGCAGTGCTAGAGATCCTGGACTAGGGACTTGCAATGAGCAGTTCTTC.

This clonotype has ten or more counts. This rearrangement joins TRBV7-2 to TRBJ2-3; 8 bases align to TRBD1. In germline, CDR1 is SGHTA, CDR2 FQGNSA. The CDR3 extends over 18 amino acids. V shed 2 bases, J shed 2 bases, and the junction held 12 bases outside the gene matches. Written as DNA, the CDR3 is TGTGCCAGCAGCTTATACGCGGCCGGACAGGGCTTCACAGATACGCAGTATTTT. It is translated as CASSLYAAGQGFTDTQYF.

This clonotype was seen many times. The rearrangement links TRBV10-3 to TRBJ2-7; 11 nucleotides agree with TRBD2. Germline-derived CDR1 and CDR2 are ENHRY and SYGVKD. J gave up 6 bases and V 6 bases, and 13 bases lay outside the gene matches. The CDR3 length is 16 residues. The CDR3 region has the DNA TGTGCCATCAGATCCTCCGGTAGCGGGAGGGCCGGCGAGCAGTACTTC. This sequence encodes CAIRSSGSGRAGEQYF.

The V gene is TRBV12-3 or TRBV12-4, the J gene TRBJ1-1; 9 bases match TRBD1. The CDR3 runs to 16 residues. The V gene end was trimmed by 7 bases and the J gene end by 2 bases; junction bases not matched to a gene: 11. The CDR3 DNA sequence: TGTGCCAGCATATCAGACCCGGGACAGGGAAACACTGAAGCTTTCTTT. Encoded protein: CASISDPGQGNTEAFF.

V and J are TRBV6-1 and TRBJ2-3; D unresolved. This CDR3 is 14 amino acids long. Trimming stripped 3 bases from V and 6 bases from J, with 13 bases between. Germline V gives CDR1 MNHNS, CDR2 SASEGT. The CDR3 sequence: CASSERGYYDTQYF. The CDR3 DNA follows: TGTGCCAGCAGTGAGCGCGGATACTACGATACGCAGTATTTT.

This clonotype was found many times. This sequence joins TRBV20-1 and TRBJ1-1; D unclear. The CDR3 length is 13 residues. The germline gives CDR1 DFQATT, CDR2 SNEGSKA (reference sequence). Trimming removed 0 bases at V and 2 bases at J, with 7 bases between. The DNA of the CDR3 is TGCAGTGCTAGAGATAGGGTTAACACTGAAGCTTTCTTT. This encodes CSARDRVNTEAFF.

The CDR3 DNA is TGCAGCGTTGAAGTTCGGACAGGTATCACAGATACGCAGTATTTT. Translation: CSVEVRTGITDTQYF. This sequence joins TRBV29-1 and TRBJ2-3; 7 positions agree with TRBD1. The CDR3 length is 15 residues. CDR1 is SQVTM and CDR2 is ANQGSEA in the germline V gene. J was trimmed by 2 bases and V by 1 base; bases with no gene match: 6.

This clonotype was seen at least ten times. The genes are TRBV20-1 and TRBJ1-5; D gene uncertain. Germline V gene data show CDR1 as DFQATT and CDR2 as SNEGSKA (reference sequence). This CDR3 has 14 amino acids. Trimming left V 3 bases short and J 0 bases short, with 9 bases between. This CDR3 reads CSASQPYSNQPQHF. The CDR3 DNA follows: TGCAGTGCTAGCCAGCCGTATAGCAATCAGCCCCAGCATTTT.

This clonotype has a count of ten or more. The chain employs TRBV20-1 and TRBJ2-1; TRBD1 aligns across 7 bases. J gave up 2 bases and V 6 bases, and 7 bases lay outside the gene matches. This CDR3 is built from 14 residues. Germline loops: CDR1 DFQATT, CDR2 SNEGSKA (reference sequence). The chain's CDR3 is CSATGQLTYNEQFF. The CDR3 coding sequence is TGCAGTGCCACGGGACAGCTAACCTACAATGAGCAGTTCTTC.

About this clonotype itself: Possible read error: a much larger clone is one base away. The chain employs TRBV5-8 and TRBJ2-5, with 9 positions matching TRBD2. Germline CDR1 SGHTS, CDR2 YDEGEE. The V segment lost 0 bases and the J segment 4 bases; nucleotides outside the gene matches: 1. This CDR3 contains 14 residues. The chain's CDR3 is CASSLALAGETQYF. CDR3 nucleotide sequence: TGTGCCAGCAGCTTGGCACTAGCGGGAGAGACCCAGTACTTC.

This clonotype has at least ten counts. The chain employs TRBV7-2 and TRBJ2-5; TRBD1 aligns across 7 bases. This CDR3 comprises 14 residues. Germline V gene lookup returns CDR1 SGHTA and CDR2 FQGNSA. Trimming took 6 bases from V and 6 from J; bases not matched to a gene: 10. The CDR3 DNA sequence: TGTGCCAGCAGACAAACAGGGGAGCAACAGACCCAGTACTTC. It specifies CASRQTGEQQTQYF.

This clonotype was detected ten times or more. This chain joins TRBV2 and TRBJ2-1; D may be TRBD1 (6 bases). This CDR3 is 15 amino acids long. V was pared by 7 bases and J by 3 bases, with 16 bases between. Germline-derived CDR1 and CDR2 are SNHLY and FYNNEI. CDR3 bases: TGTGCCAGCAAGGGGAGACGGACAGACTACAATGAGCAGTTCTTC. Amino acid sequence: CASKGRRTDYNEQFF. The full variable domain, its missing parts supplied by reference TRBV2 and TRBJ2-1, is EPEVTQTPSHQVTQMGQEVILRCVPISNHLYFYWYRQILGQKVEFLVSFYNNEISEKSEIFDDQFSVERPDGSNFTLKIRSTKLEDSAMYFCASKGRRTDYNEQFFGPGTRLTVL.

This clonotype was picked up a small number of times. The V call is TRBV7-2, the J call TRBJ2-3; TRBD2 matches at 8 bases. The germline V gene has CDR1 SGHTA and CDR2 FQGNSA. CDR3 length: 15 residues. The J segment lost 6 bases and the V segment lost 0 bases, leaving 5 bases of the junction unmatched. The CDR3 here is CASSLAGRARDTQYF. The CDR3 DNA reads TGTGCCAGCAGCTTAGCCGGGAGGGCCCGGGATACGCAGTATTTT.

Concerning this clonotype: A much larger clone differs from this one at a single base, so this may be a read error. This chain uses TRBV10-3 with TRBJ2-3, with D perhaps TRBD2 (5 bases). The V gene's germline CDR1 is ENHRY and CDR2 SYGVKD. The CDR3 has 14 amino acids. The CDR3 DNA reads TGTGGCATCGCGATCAGAGGAGGTACAGATACGCAGTATTTT. Protein: CGIAIRGGTDTQYF.

The table lists this clonotype with many counts. The chain links TRBV12-3 or TRBV12-4 to TRBJ1-2, with TRBD1 as a possible D gene (5 bases). The CDR3 spans 13 residues. DNA of the CDR3: TGTGCTACAACTCTGGGGCATACCTATGGCTACACCTTC. Protein product: CATTLGHTYGYTF.

This clonotype was found many times. The chain couples TRBV28 to TRBJ2-2, with D perhaps matching TRBD2 (5 bases). V lost 6 bases to trimming and J lost 3 bases, with 8 bases between them. The CDR3 covers 13 residues. The germline V gene has CDR1 MDHEN and CDR2 SYDVKM. CDR3 sequence: CASSQDYTGELFF. The CDR3, as DNA: TGTGCCAGCAGCCAGGACTACACCGGGGAGCTGTTTTTT. Full variable domain (missing parts from reference TRBV28 and TRBJ2-2): DVKVTQSSRYLVKRTGEKVFLECVQDMDHENMFWYRQDPGLGLRLIYFSYDVKMKEKGDIPEGYSVSREKKERFSLILESASTNQTSMYLCASSQDYTGELFFGEGSRLTVL.

The sample holds many counts of this clonotype. This chain links TRBV5-1 with TRBJ1-1, with TRBD1 identical over 10 bases. Germline CDR1 reads SGHRS; CDR2 reads YFSETQ. V shed 3 bases, J shed 5 bases, and the junction held 4 bases outside the gene matches. CDR3 length equals 14 residues. In nucleotides, the CDR3 is TGCGCCAGCAGCTCTGACAGGGGGCATACTGAAGCTTTCTTT. This codes for CASSSDRGHTEAFF.

This clonotype was seen ten or more times. The V call is TRBV12-3 or TRBV12-4, the J call TRBJ2-5; D not certain. V shed 3 bases and J shed 4 bases, with 12 bases lying between them. CDR3 length: 14 residues. The CDR3 region has the DNA TGTGCCAGCAGTTTGGGTATGAGCCCAGAGACCCAGTACTTC. It encodes CASSLGMSPETQYF.

This clonotype was seen a handful of times. The chain carries TRBV5-1 and TRBJ2-1; 9 nucleotides agree with TRBD2. Germline CDR1 is SGHRS and CDR2 is YFSETQ. V was clipped by 5 bases and J by 7 bases; unmatched bases: 7. The CDR3 sequence is 14 residues long. The CDR3 protein is CASSSGLAKNEQFF. The CDR3 DNA is TGCGCCAGCAGTTCAGGACTAGCGAAAAATGAGCAGTTCTTC.

This clonotype has ten or more counts. The chain joins TRBV29-1 to TRBJ1-1; D ambiguous. The length of the CDR3 is 10 residues. The V end lost 7 bases, the J end lost 1 base, and 4 bases lay between the germline ends. Germline V gene lookup returns CDR1 SQVTM and CDR2 ANQGSEA. In DNA form, the CDR3 reads TGCAGCGGCAAGAACACTGAAGCTTTCTTT. Translation gives CSGKNTEAFF.